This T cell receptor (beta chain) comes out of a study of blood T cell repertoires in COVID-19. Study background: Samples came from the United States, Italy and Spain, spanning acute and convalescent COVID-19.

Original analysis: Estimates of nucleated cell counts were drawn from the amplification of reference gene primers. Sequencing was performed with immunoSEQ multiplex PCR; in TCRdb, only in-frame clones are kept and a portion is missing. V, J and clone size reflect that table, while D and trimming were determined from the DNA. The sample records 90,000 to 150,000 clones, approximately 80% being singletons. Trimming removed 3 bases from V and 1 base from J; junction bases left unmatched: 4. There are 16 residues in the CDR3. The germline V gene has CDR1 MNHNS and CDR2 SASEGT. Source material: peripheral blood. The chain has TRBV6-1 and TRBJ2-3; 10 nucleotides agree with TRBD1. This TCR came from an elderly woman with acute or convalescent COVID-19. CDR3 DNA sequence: TGTGCCAGCAGTGAGGCGGACAGGGGGGGCACAGATACGCAGTATTTT. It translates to CASSEADRGGTDTQYF.